The 15 T cell receptor beta chains listed next were all sequenced from one sample in a study of T cell clonality in common variable immunodeficiency. Repertoires were generated with immunoSEQ multiplex PCR, while TCRdb's copy carries only in-frame clones and drops some. Recorded here are 35,000 to 45,000 clones, none singletons. Sequencing used peripheral blood mononuclear cells. Receptors originate from a person aged 18-69 years in good health.

Many counts were recorded for this clone. The DNA ends 3 residues before the CDR3 does, and the rest of the CDR3 is filled in from the germline J gene. V is TRBV5-1 and J is TRBJ2-7, with TRBD1 matching over 8 bases. The CDR3 totals 16 residues. The J segment lost 2 bases and the V segment lost 4 bases, leaving 11 bases of the junction unmatched. Germline V gene sequence: CDR1 SGHRS, CDR2 YFSETQ. The DNA read from the CDR3 is TGCGCCAGCAGCGTAGGTAGGGGGACAGGAACCTACGAG. Its protein product is CASSVGRGTGTYE. The whole CDR3 protein is CASSVGRGTGTYEQYF.

Notes on this clone: Read coverage stops 3 residues before the CDR3 terminus; the germline J gene supplies the remainder. J is TRBJ2-3 and V is TRBV29-1; 9 bases align to TRBD1. Germline CDR1 and CDR2: SQVTM and ANQGSEA. The CDR3 has 15 residues. CDR3 loop: CSVGWGQGMNQPQYF. The sequenced CDR3 bases are TGCAGCGTCGGATGGGGACAGGGAATGAATCAGCCG.

This clone was seen repeatedly, ten times or more. The CDR3 extends 3 residues past the end of the read, so its final part is completed from the germline J gene. The gene calls are TRBV4-1 and TRBJ1-5; 7 nucleotides line up with TRBD1. Germline V CDR1 and CDR2: MGHRA, YSYEKL. V was clipped by 5 bases and J by 6 bases; unmatched bases: 10. The CDR3 extends over 15 amino acids. The sequenced part of the CDR3 DNA is TGCGCCAGCAGCTGGGGGAAGGGGGCTTTTCAGCCC. Protein sequence: CASSWGKGAFQP. The whole CDR3 region reads CASSWGKGAFQPQHF.

This clone has a count of ten or more. The read ends 3 residues before the CDR3 terminus; that terminus is restored from the germline J gene. The sample has other DNA sequences that encode this CDR3 too. The rearrangement uses TRBV2 and TRBJ1-1, with D unresolved. Germline V CDR1 and CDR2: SNHLY, FYNNEI. The CDR3 runs 14 residues. Trimming removed 4 bases from V and 7 bases from J, with 16 bases in between. The sequenced part of the CDR3 DNA is TGTGCCAGCAGTGCCTGGCGGGCCTCGGATGAA. Encoded protein: CASSAWRASDE. The whole CDR3 sequence is CASSAWRASDEAFF.

In this sample, this clone turned up many times. With the read ending 3 residues before the CDR3 end, the germline J gene is used to fill in that end. The chain joins TRBV5-1 to TRBJ1-2, with TRBD1 matching 8 bases. Trimming removed 2 bases from V and 4 bases from J; junction bases left unmatched: 10. This CDR3 comprises 16 residues. Germline CDR1 SGHRS, CDR2 YFSETQ. The sequenced part of the CDR3 DNA is TGCGCCAGCAGCTTACTCGGACAGGGTGAAATCTATGGC. It specifies CASSLLGQGEIYG. The CDR3, in full, reads CASSLLGQGEIYGYTF.

This clone was seen ten or more times. The read finishes 3 residues shy of the CDR3 end, and the germline J gene is used to complete it. This rearrangement joins TRBV5-1 to TRBJ2-7; TRBD1 might be the D (5 bases). Germline CDR1 is SGHRS and CDR2 is YFSETQ. The V end was cut by 1 base, the J end by 3 bases, with 14 bases between. The CDR3 runs 15 residues. The chain's CDR3 is CASSLSGAASYEQYF. The sequenced part of the CDR3 DNA is TGCGCCAGCAGCTTGAGTGGGGCCGCTAGCTACGAG. The entire variable domain, with the rest obtained from reference TRBV5-1 and TRBJ2-7, is as follows: KAGVTQTPRYLIKTRGQQVTLSCSPISGHRSVSWYQQTPGQGLQFLFEYFSETQRNKGNFPGRFSGRQFSNSRSEMNVSTLELGDSALYLCASSLSGAASYEQYFGPGTRLTVT.

This clone was observed many times. The observed sequence ends 3 residues before the CDR3 terminus, with the missing tail filled in from the germline J gene. The chain carries TRBV5-1 and TRBJ1-4, with 7 bases matching TRBD1. The CDR3 covers 16 residues. Germline CDR1 SGHRS, CDR2 YFSETQ. The J segment lost 5 bases and the V segment lost 3 bases, leaving 10 bases of the junction unmatched. CDR3 bases read: TGCGCCAGCAGCTGGGGATTGACAGGGATGAATGAAAAA. Protein: CASSWGLTGMNEK. The CDR3 as a whole reads CASSWGLTGMNEKLFF.

This clone was counted ten times or more. Read data end 3 residues before the CDR3 end; the end is taken from the germline J gene. This sequence joins TRBV29-1 and TRBJ2-1, with a weak D call TRBD2 (5 bases). This CDR3 contains 12 residues. Trimming stripped 6 bases from V and 6 bases from J, with 12 bases between. Germline CDR1 and CDR2: SQVTM and ANQGSEA. This CDR3 reads CSVGRGPNEQFF. The CDR3 DNA, read in part, is TGCAGCGTCGGACGGGGTCCCAATGAG.

Comment on this clone: Coverage ceases 3 residues before the CDR3 finishes, and the germline J gene fills in the end. The genes are TRBV7-6 and TRBJ1-4; D might be TRBD1 (5 bases). Germline-derived CDR1 and CDR2 are SGHVS and FNYEAQ. The CDR3 is made up of 13 amino acids. The CDR3 here is CASSLQGNSPLFF. The CDR3 DNA, read in part, is TGTGCCAGCAGCTTACAGGGTAATTCACCA.

This clone appeared many times. The sequenced CDR3 bases are TGTGCCAGCAGTCACACTAGCGGGGGTGCCTACGAG. It specifies CASSHTSGGAYE. The full CDR3 protein reads CASSHTSGGAYEQYF. The chain carries TRBV6-2 or TRBV6-3 and TRBJ2-7; 11 bases are shared with TRBD2. The DNA ends 3 residues before the CDR3 does, and the rest of the CDR3 is filled in from the germline J gene. This CDR3 has 15 residues. The junction had 5 bases not matched to a gene; V was cut back by 5 bases and J by 2 bases. Germline V gene lookup returns CDR1 MNHEY and CDR2 SVGEGT.

A few counts support this clone. With the read ending 3 residues before the CDR3 end, the germline J gene is used to fill in that end. The chain links TRBV19 to TRBJ2-7, with 9 bases matching TRBD1. Germline lookup yields CDR1 LNHDA and CDR2 SQIVND (reference sequence). This CDR3 region has 15 residues. The junction had 10 bases not matched to a gene; V was cut back by 6 bases and J by 4 bases. The sequenced CDR3 bases are TGTGCCAGTAGCCCGGGACAGGGTAGCGGGTACGAG. It specifies CASSPGQGSGYE. The CDR3 in its entirety is CASSPGQGSGYEQYF.

The sample holds a few counts of this clone. Read data end 3 residues before the CDR3 end; the end is taken from the germline J gene. This chain connects TRBV5-4 to TRBJ2-7; 7 positions agree with TRBD2. Germline V CDR1 and CDR2: SGHNT, YYREEE (reference sequence). V was pared by 4 bases and J by 0 bases, with 7 bases of the junction left unmatched. The CDR3 has 15 residues. Incomplete CDR3 DNA: TGTGCCAGCAGCCCGGAGCGACTAGCCTCCTACGAG. This encodes CASSPERLASYE. The whole CDR3 protein is CASSPERLASYEQYF.

This clone came up many times. At one of its ends the junction is not consistent with the germline gene, which may arise from a read error. The CDR3 extends 3 residues past the end of the read, so its final part is completed from the germline J gene. This rearrangement joins TRBV7-7 to TRBJ2-1; either TRBD1 or TRBD2 may supply D (5 bases each). The CDR3 runs to 16 residues. Germline V gene data show CDR1 as SSHAT and CDR2 as FNYEAQ (reference sequence). The sequenced CDR3 bases are TGTGCTAGCAGCTTAGTCCCAGGGAGCTCCTACAATGAG. Residues: CASSLVPGSSYNE. The full CDR3 reads CASSLVPGSSYNEQFF.

The table lists this clone with many counts. The read comes to an end 3 residues before the CDR3 does, leaving the germline J gene to fill in the end. This chain connects TRBV19 to TRBJ2-4; 11 nucleotides line up with TRBD2. V was pared by 5 bases and J by 6 bases, with 3 bases of the junction left unmatched. The germline CDR1 and CDR2 sequences are LNHDA and SQIVND (reference sequence). The CDR3 has 14 amino acids. The covered CDR3 bases are TGTGCCAGTAGTTTGGGGACTAGCGGAAACATT. It specifies CASSLGTSGNI. The whole CDR3 sequence is CASSLGTSGNIQYF.

This clone was seen repeatedly, ten times or more. From the germline J gene comes the end of the CDR3, since the read stops 3 residues before it. This chain joins TRBV20-1 and TRBJ1-1, with 9 bases aligning to TRBD1. Germline V gene sequence: CDR1 DFQATT, CDR2 SNEGSKA (reference sequence). V gave up 1 base and J gave up 1 base; unmatched junction bases: 10. This CDR3 region has 17 residues. CDR3 bases read: TGCAGTGCTAGAGGGGTACGGGACAGGGAGGCGAACACTGAA. Translation gives CSARGVRDREANTE. The full CDR3 protein reads CSARGVRDREANTEAFF.